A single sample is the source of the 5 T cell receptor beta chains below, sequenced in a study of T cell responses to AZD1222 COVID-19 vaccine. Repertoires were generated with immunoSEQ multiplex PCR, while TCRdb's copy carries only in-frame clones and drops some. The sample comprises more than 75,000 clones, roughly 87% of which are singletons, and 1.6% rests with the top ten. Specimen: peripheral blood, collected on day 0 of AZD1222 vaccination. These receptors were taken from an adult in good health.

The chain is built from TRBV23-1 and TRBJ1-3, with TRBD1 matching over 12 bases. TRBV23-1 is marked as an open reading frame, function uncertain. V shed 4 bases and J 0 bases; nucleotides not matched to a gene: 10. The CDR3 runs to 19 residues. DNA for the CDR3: TGCGCCAGCAGTCGAACCGGGACAGGGGGCTTTGGCTCTGGAAACACCATATATTTT. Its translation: CASSRTGTGGFGSGNTIYF.

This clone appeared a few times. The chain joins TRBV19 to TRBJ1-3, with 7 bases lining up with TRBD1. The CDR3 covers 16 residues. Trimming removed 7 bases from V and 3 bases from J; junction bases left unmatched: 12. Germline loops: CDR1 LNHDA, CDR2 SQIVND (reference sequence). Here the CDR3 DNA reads TGTGCCAGTAACGGAGGGACAGTCGGATTTGGAAACACCATATATTTT. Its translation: CASNGGTVGFGNTIYF.

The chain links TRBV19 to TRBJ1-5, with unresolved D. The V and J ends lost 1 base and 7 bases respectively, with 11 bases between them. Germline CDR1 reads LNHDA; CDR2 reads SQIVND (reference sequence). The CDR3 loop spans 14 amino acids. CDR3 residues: CASSIAWGVQPQHF. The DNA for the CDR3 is TGTGCCAGTAGTATAGCTTGGGGTGTGCAGCCCCAGCATTTT.

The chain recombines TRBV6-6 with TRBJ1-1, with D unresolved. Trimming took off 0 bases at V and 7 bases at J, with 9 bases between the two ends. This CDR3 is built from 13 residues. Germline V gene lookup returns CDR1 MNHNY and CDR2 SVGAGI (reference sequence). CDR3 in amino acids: CASSYSGSGEAFF. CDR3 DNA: TGTGCCAGCAGTTACTCGGGTTCTGGTGAAGCTTTCTTT.

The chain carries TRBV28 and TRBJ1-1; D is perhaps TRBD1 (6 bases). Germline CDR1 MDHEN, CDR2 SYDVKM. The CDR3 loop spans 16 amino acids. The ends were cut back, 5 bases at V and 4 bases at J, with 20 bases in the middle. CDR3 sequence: CASSGAFRGWGTEAFF. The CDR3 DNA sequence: TGTGCCAGCAGTGGTGCTTTCAGGGGATGGGGCACTGAAGCTTTCTTT.